This TCR beta chain was observed in a study of identical twins (dated by TCRdb to 2016 to 2017). Background on the whole study: The study deep-sequenced TCR alpha and beta repertoires from monozygotic twins, unrelated adults of various ages and cord blood to test whether fetal clonotypes persist. To rule out contamination, the twin experiments were replicated at different times with different library preparation protocols. Study-wide conclusions, independent of this receptor: Invariant T cells such as MAIT and iNKT could partly confound zero-insertion analyses, though diverse VJ usage argued against this for most clonotypes. Excess twin sharing in beta out-of-frame sequences was weaker because fewer shared sequences lowered the signal-to-noise ratio. Compared with coincidental sharing between unrelated individuals, out-of-frame TCR alpha sequences shared between twins had an excess of sequences with low generation probability. Because the same donors could not be followed over many years, conclusions were based on cross-sectional statistical analysis. Fewer insertions were carried by abundant cord blood beta clonotypes; a weaker similar trend was observed in young adult naive repertoires, while no such trend was observed in memory repertoires. In monozygotic twins, out-of-frame TCR alpha sharing was systematically underestimated by recombination models, although the models agreed with sharing between unrelated individuals.

The receptor library was made with 5' RACE. The listed sequencing device is Illumina HiSeq 2000. Template switching introduced a universal primer binding site; the final cDNA contained a unique molecular identifier, enabling accurate counting of TCR cDNA molecules. Specific primers in the conserved constant-segment region were used to synthesize first-strand cDNA for the TCR alpha and beta chains. Each cDNA library was double barcoded, with a SMART-Mk sample barcode plus Illumina barcodes, to control for contamination. TruSeq adapter sequences along with Illumina sample barcodes were introduced in two successive PCR steps. The Illumina HiSeq platform was used with custom primers to sequence TCR alpha and beta cDNA libraries. As for the original processing: MiGEC was used to process raw reads and extract unique molecular identifiers, and MiXCR was used to find CDR3 positions. Recombination models were inferred per individual with the repgenHMM and IGoR tools using an EM algorithm. Shared clonotype analysis was performed with the tcR package in R, normalizing sharing by the product of cloneset sizes. To study raw recombination free of thymic and clonal selection effects, out-of-frame nonproductive sequences were analyzed. TCRdb ran its own pipeline on the public reads, namely fastp trimming at Q25 and MiXCR clone calling, and kept in-frame beta chains. Rows matching on CDR3 protein sequence are summarized as one entry with the most common DNA and genes. The V and J calls and clone size come from TCRdb's table, not from the authors' own analysis. The sample table records roughly 1,500,000 distinct CDR3 sequences; around 33% of these occur just once. The top ten hold 0.25% to 0.3% of the sample.

This clonotype was seen only a few times. Its cognate antigen has yet to be identified. No base-level quality is on record; no much larger clone is a single base apart. Every donor in the study was a healthy Caucasian. The CDR3 goes from the cysteine to the phenylalanine over 15 residues. Here the CDR3 DNA is all that survives: 45 bases in frame from base 1. The germline V gene supplies CDR1 SNHLY and CDR2 FYNNEI. This receptor chain uses TRBV2 and TRBJ2-3; 8 junctional bases match TRBD1. The sample consisted of cord blood. This TCR came from a newborn girl in good health. CDR3 loop: CAATGQGSITDTQYF. The nucleotides read TGTGCAGCGACCGGACAGGGTTCGATCACAGATACGCAGTATTTT.